This TCR beta chain was sequenced in a study of T cell changes during pregnancy in multiple sclerosis. Sequencing was performed with immunoSEQ multiplex PCR; in TCRdb, only in-frame clones are kept and a portion is missing. This sample has about 46,000 clones, with under 95% found just once. CDR1 and CDR2 (germline): MNHNS, SASEGT. This CDR3 is 19 amino acids long. The V and J ends lost 3 bases and 0 bases, in that order; junction bases with no gene match: 14. J is TRBJ2-3 and V is TRBV6-1; 8 nucleotides agree with TRBD2. The sequence derives from a female donor with multiple sclerosis, enrolled in a pregnancy study. The specimen was CD8+ T cells from peripheral blood mononuclear cells, collected in the second trimester of pregnancy. This CDR3 is CASSETLRGASSSTDTQYF. The CDR3 DNA follows: TGTGCCAGCAGTGAGACTCTGCGGGGGGCCTCATCTAGCACAGATACGCAGTATTTT.